This entry describes one T cell receptor beta chain. Its binding antigen is unknown. No qualities accompany the bases; no much larger clone lies one base away. The CDR3 regions of human TCRbeta chains were analyzed by immunosequencing. The source study handled its data this way. Repertoire TCRs were matched against a reference library of SARS-CoV-2-specific TCRs generated with the MIRA antigen-specificity platform. Breadth was defined as the fraction of unique TCRs that were SARS-CoV-2-associated, and depth was defined as the fraction of total T cells that were SARS-CoV-2-associated. Each spike-specific TCR was assigned to its reactive spike region and to a CD4 or CD8 class using the MIRA data. Log10-transformed breadth and depth values were compared by one-way ANOVA with Sidak's multiple comparisons tests. Drawn from immuneACCESS, this table holds only the in-frame rearrangements with V and J called that TCRdb kept. Clones are partly lost; checked studies trace under half to an unresolved V gene and leave the rest unexplained. V and J calls and clone size follow that table, whereas D and trimming were derived from the DNA. A total of 100,000 to 150,000 clones appear in this sample, about 86% of them only once. In total, the top ten clones hold 9% to 15% of the sample.

V sheds 1 base and J sheds 8 bases, leaving 5 bases between their ends. Including the terminal cysteine and phenylalanine, the CDR3 comprises 11 residues. Only the CDR3 portion is preserved as DNA: 33 bases, with reading frame beginning at the first base. Based on the germline V gene, the CDR1 and CDR2 sequences are SGHAT and FQNNGV. The data originate from a study of T cell responses to AZD1222 COVID-19 vaccine (dated by TCRdb to the early 2020s). About the study as a whole: AZD1222 recipients with second doses at about 4 weeks or about 12 weeks were pooled, because spike-specific TCR depth and breadth did not differ between schedules. TCR sequencing was performed for 230 to 250 trial participants, of whom about 200 were given two doses of AZD1222 and around 26 were given two doses of MenACWY control vaccine. Trial participants were enrolled into age subgroups of 18-55, 56-69 and 70-plus years, which contained roughly 140, 27 and 60 TCR-sequenced participants, respectively.

Broader findings and caveats from the paper: Conclusions about previously exposed vaccinees are limited, since just six AZD1222 recipients were seropositive for SARS-CoV-2 at baseline. The vaccine-associated CD4 TCRs covered the entire spike protein, and the dominant responses fell in regions 160-218 and 743-854. Epitopes outside the regions mutated in the B.1.351 and B.1.1.7 variants were reportedly recognized by nearly half of the unique spike-specific TCRs. After two AZD1222 doses, spike-specific TCR breadth and depth were significantly higher than at day 0 and than in MenACWY recipients. No day 14 peak-response samples were available, so repertoires were characterized only after the peak T cell response. Participants were mostly white British and included more females than males, and it was suggested by the authors that clonal diversity may have been underestimated. In the small 56-69-year group, the increase in depth fell short of significance, most likely because of low power.

The sample's time point label, decoded: baseline before first vaccination. Vaccinee samples came from UK trials COV001 and COV002, including a single-blind randomized controlled phase 2/3 trial of AZD1222 (ChAdOx1 nCoV-19) in healthy adults. Trial participant PBMC samples were collected at day 0 and day 28 after the second dose for TCRbeta chain sequencing. This TCR came from an adult in good health. The sample was peripheral blood, taken on day 0 of AZD1222 vaccination. The sequence links TRBV11-2 to TRBJ1-1; the D gene identity is not certain. The DNA sequence is as follows: TGTGCCAGCAGCTTAGGGACCGAAGCTTTCTTT. Translated, it gives CASSLGTEAFF.